This T cell receptor beta chain derives from a study of T cell repertoires in cytomegalovirus infection. About the study: Evidence of both CMV infection and a matching HLA type came from public TCR beta signatures. Regarding the study as a whole: Identification of carriers of CMV plus the relevant HLA was achieved through cumulative public TCR beta family frequency. HLA-C-restricted CMV-specific TCR beta clonotypes prevailed in the ex vivo response.

Trimming removed 2 bases from V and 6 bases from J; junction bases left unmatched: 4. CDR1 is SGHVS and CDR2 is FQNEAQ in the germline V gene. The CDR3 totals 15 residues. TCRdb re-called the reads with MiXCR, one entry per CDR3 protein. The sample contains some 68,000 distinct CDR3 sequences, more than 20% of which appear only once. This clonotype was seen at least ten times. The target antigen is unknown. The sequence was collected from a human donor in good health (CMV status not recorded). Some clones in this sample may be carry-over from other donors' samples. The sample comprised PBMCs, sequenced either directly or after in vitro stimulation (not recorded which). This chain uses TRBV7-8 with TRBJ2-1, with 10 bases aligning to TRBD2. The CDR3 sequence is CASSLRTSGINEQFF. CDR3 coding DNA: TGTGCCAGCAGCTTACGTACTAGCGGGATCAATGAGCAGTTCTTC.